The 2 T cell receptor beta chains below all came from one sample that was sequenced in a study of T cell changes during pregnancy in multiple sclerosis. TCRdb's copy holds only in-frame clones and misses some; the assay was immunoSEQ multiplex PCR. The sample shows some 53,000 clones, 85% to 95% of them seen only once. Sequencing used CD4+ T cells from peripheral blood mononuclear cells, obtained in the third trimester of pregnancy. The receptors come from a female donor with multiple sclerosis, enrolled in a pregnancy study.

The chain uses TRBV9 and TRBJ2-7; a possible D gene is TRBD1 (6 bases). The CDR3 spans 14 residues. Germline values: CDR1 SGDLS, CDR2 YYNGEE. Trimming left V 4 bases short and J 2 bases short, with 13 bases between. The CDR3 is CASSSGTFTYEQYF. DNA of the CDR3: TGTGCCAGCAGCTCCGGGACATTCACCTACGAGCAGTACTTC.

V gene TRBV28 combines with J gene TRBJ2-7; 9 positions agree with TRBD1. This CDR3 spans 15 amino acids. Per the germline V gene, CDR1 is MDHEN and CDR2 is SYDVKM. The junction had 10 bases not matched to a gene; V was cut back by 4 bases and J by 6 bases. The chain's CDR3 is CASSSPPGQGLEQYF. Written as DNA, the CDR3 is TGTGCCAGCAGTTCGCCCCCGGGACAGGGACTCGAGCAGTACTTC. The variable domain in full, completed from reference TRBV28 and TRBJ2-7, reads DVKVTQSSRYLVKRTGEKVFLECVQDMDHENMFWYRQDPGLGLRLIYFSYDVKMKEKGDIPEGYSVSREKKERFSLILESASTNQTSMYLCASSSPPGQGLEQYFGPGTRLTVT.